This is a list of T cell receptor beta chains from one sample in a study of blood T cell repertoires in COVID-19. The assay was immunoSEQ multiplex PCR, and TCRdb's table has in-frame clones only and misses some. The data hold roughly 200,000 clones, with approximately 85% observed a single time. Sequenced: peripheral blood. These receptor sequences come from a human donor with active or convalescent COVID-19. The donor label of this sample is uncertain. Each CDR3 is given with its conserved first and last residue. D genes are given only for firm matches. The size entry is marked missing in some rows and otherwise reads once, few, many or a size class.

NA,TRBV7-9,NA,TRBJ2-7,TGTGCCAGCAGCTCCGGGAAAGGGACCTACGAGCAGTACTTC,CASSSGKGTYEQYF
TRBD2,TRBV5-4,NA,TRBJ2-5,TGTGCCAGCAGCTCTGTAGCGGGGAATACCCAAGAGACCCAGTACTTC,CASSSVAGNTQETQYF
NA,TRBV28,once,TRBJ2-1,TGTGCCAGCAGTTTGAGGAATGAGCAGTTCTTC,CASSLRNEQFF
NA,TRBV5-4,NA,TRBJ1-2,TGTGCCAGCAGCCTGCGGGGTACAGGTCAGAACGGCTACACCTTC,CASSLRGTGQNGYTF
TRBD2,TRBV5-4,NA,TRBJ2-3,TGTGCCAGCAGCTTTGGGGTAGCGGGAGGGGATACGCAGTATTTT,CASSFGVAGGDTQYF
NA,TRBV2,NA,TRBJ2-3,TGTGCCAGCAGTGAACAGGGGCACACAGATACGCAGTATTTT,CASSEQGHTDTQYF
TRBD1,TRBV3-1/TRBV3-2,NA,TRBJ1-6,TGTGCCAGCAGCCAGAGGGACAGGGGGCTAGATTCACCCCTCCACTTT,CASSQRDRGLDSPLHF
TRBD1,TRBV7-4,NA,TRBJ1-6,TGTGCCAGCAGCTTCTCACAGGGGGCGAAGAATTCACCCCTCCACTTT,CASSFSQGAKNSPLHF
TRBD2,TRBV7-3,NA,TRBJ2-3,TGTGCCAGCAGCCAAGGACTAGCGGGGGACCAAAGCACAGATACGCAGTATTTT,CASSQGLAGDQSTDTQYF
TRBD2,TRBV28,NA,TRBJ2-7,TGTGCCAGCAGTTTGTTGGGGCTAGCGGGGTCCTACGAGCAGTACTTC,CASSLLGLAGSYEQYF
NA,TRBV7-3,NA,TRBJ1-2,TGTGCCAGCAGCTTGTCGGGGGAGGGGCCCAACTATGGCTACACCTTC,CASSLSGEGPNYGYTF
NA,TRBV18,NA,TRBJ2-3,TGTGCCAACTCACCAGGGGCGTCAGATACGCAGTATTTT,CANSPGASDTQYF
NA,TRBV18,NA,TRBJ1-6,TGTGCCAGCTCACCACAAAGCACGGTGAATAATTCACCCCTCCACTTT,CASSPQSTVNNSPLHF
TRBD2,TRBV29-1,NA,TRBJ2-5,TGCAGCGTGAGGACTAGAGAAGAGACCCAGTACTTC,CSVRTREETQYF
NA,TRBV18,NA,TRBJ1-4,TGTGCCAGCTCACCAGACGGAGGAGCTAATGAAAAACTGTTTTTT,CASSPDGGANEKLFF
TRBD2,TRBV20-1,NA,TRBJ2-5,TGCAGTGCTAGTACCCTCCGACTAGCGGGAGTCCAAGAGACCCAGTACTTC,CSASTLRLAGVQETQYF
NA,TRBV6-2/TRBV6-3,NA,TRBJ2-7,TGTGCCAGCAGTTACTCGATACAGGGTCCCTACGAGCAGTACTTC,CASSYSIQGPYEQYF
TRBD1,TRBV11-2,NA,TRBJ2-7,TGTGCCAGCAGCCCCTTCGGACAGGGTGTCGACGAGCAGTACTTC,CASSPFGQGVDEQYF
TRBD2,TRBV25-1,NA,TRBJ2-2,TGTGCCAGCAGTTCCGGGAGGGGGGAGCTGTTTTTT,CASSSGRGELFF
TRBD1,TRBV4-1,NA,TRBJ1-3,TGCGCCAGCAGCACCGACAGCGACAGGGGGCCTGGAAACACCATATATTTT,CASSTDSDRGPGNTIYF
TRBD1,TRBV7-3,once,TRBJ1-4,TGTGCCAGCAGCTTTTCCGGGACAGCAACTAATGAAAAACTGTTTTTT,CASSFSGTATNEKLFF
TRBD1,TRBV18,NA,TRBJ1-2,TGTGCCAGCTCACCCCCGACGACAGGGGCCTATGGCTACACCTTC,CASSPPTTGAYGYTF
NA,TRBV5-5,NA,TRBJ2-1,TGTGCCAGCAGCTCCCGGGTCAAAAATGAGCAGTTCTTC,CASSSRVKNEQFF
NA,TRBV28,NA,TRBJ1-2,TGTGCCAGCAGACCTGGGGGGGCACTCTATGGCTACACCTTC,CASRPGGALYGYTF
NA,TRBV5-4,NA,TRBJ1-1,TGTGCCAGCAGCTTGGCAGGCCATACGAACACTGAAGCTTTCTTT,CASSLAGHTNTEAFF
NA,TRBV9,few,TRBJ2-2,TGTGCCAGCAGCGTAGGGGGCCAGCCGAACACCGGGGAGCTGTTTTTT,CASSVGGQPNTGELFF
TRBD1,TRBV7-8,NA,TRBJ2-3,TGTGCCAGCAGCTTCGTCAGGGGCAGGGGGCGACTATTAACGCAGTATTTT,CASSFVRGRGRLLTQYF
TRBD1,TRBV30,NA,TRBJ1-6,TGTGCCTGGAGTGTACCCGACAGGGGACGGTCACCCCTCCACTTT,CAWSVPDRGRSPLHF
NA,TRBV28,once,TRBJ1-3,TGTGCCAGCAGGGCCTCTGGAAACACCATATATTTT,CASRASGNTIYF
NA,TRBV28,NA,TRBJ2-3,TGTGCCAGCGAGAAGGAGGGGAAGAAAGGCACAGATACGCAGTATTTT,CASEKEGKKGTDTQYF
TRBD2,TRBV9,NA,TRBJ2-7,TGTGCCAGCAGCCTTCGACTAGCGGGCGAGCAGTACTTC,CASSLRLAGEQYF
NA,TRBV7-9,NA,TRBJ2-5,TGTGCCAGCAGCTCGTTTGGGACACGCCAAGAGACCCAGTACTTC,CASSSFGTRQETQYF
NA,TRBV5-4,NA,TRBJ1-6,TGTGCCAGCAGCTTAGCACAGGGTGGAAATTCACCCCTCCACTTT,CASSLAQGGNSPLHF
NA,TRBV28,once,TRBJ2-7,TGTGCCAGCAGCCCCCGTGCCTACGAGCAGTACTTC,CASSPRAYEQYF
TRBD2,TRBV13,NA,TRBJ2-5,TGTGCCAGCAGCAAACTAGCGGGAGGGTTTGGGGAGACCCAGTACTTC,CASSKLAGGFGETQYF
TRBD1,TRBV20-1,NA,TRBJ2-1,TGCAGTGTACAGGGGGCGAATGAGCAGTTCTTC,CSVQGANEQFF
TRBD1,TRBV6-5,NA,TRBJ1-2,TGTGCCAGCAGCCCCAGGGGGATCTATGGCTACACCTTC,CASSPRGIYGYTF
NA,TRBV7-2,NA,TRBJ2-7,TGTGCCAGCAGCTTAGCATACGACAGCACACTCTACGAGCAGTACTTC,CASSLAYDSTLYEQYF
NA,TRBV27,many,TRBJ1-5,TGTGCCAGCAGTTTCAGGGGAGGCAATCAGCCCCAGCATTTT,CASSFRGGNQPQHF
TRBD2,TRBV28,NA,TRBJ2-7,TGTGCCAGCATGGGGGAGGACAGACTAGCGGGGACCGCATTC,CASMGEDRLAGTAF
TRBD2,TRBV9,NA,TRBJ2-1,TGTGCCAGCAGCGTAGATCTAGCGGGAGGGCCAATCCAAGAGCAGTTCTTC,CASSVDLAGGPIQEQFF
TRBD1,TRBV4-3,NA,TRBJ1-3,TGCGCCAGCAGCTACACGTACACAGGGGGCTCTGGAAACACCATATATTTT,CASSYTYTGGSGNTIYF
NA,TRBV6-1,NA,TRBJ2-1,TGTGCCAGCAGTGAGAGCTACAATGAGCAGTTCTTC,CASSESYNEQFF
TRBD2,TRBV9,NA,TRBJ2-7,TGTGCCAGCAGCGTAGTGGGTAGCGGGGGCGAGCAGTACTTC,CASSVVGSGGEQYF
NA,TRBV11-2,NA,TRBJ1-1,TGTGCCAGCAGCTTAGATCGTAAAAACACTGAAGCTTTCTTT,CASSLDRKNTEAFF
NA,TRBV3-1/TRBV3-2,NA,TRBJ1-1,TGTGCCAGCAGCTTATTAAAGAGGAACACTGAAGCTTTCTTT,CASSLLKRNTEAFF
NA,TRBV5-1,NA,TRBJ1-1,TGCGCCAGCAGCTTGGAGGAAAGGGGTGAAGCTTTCTTT,CASSLEERGEAFF
NA,TRBV6-5,NA,TRBJ1-2,TGTGCCAGCAGTTACTCTGCAGGTGGTGGCTACACCTTC,CASSYSAGGGYTF
TRBD1,TRBV27,once,TRBJ1-5,TGTGCCAGCAGTTTATCCTACGGGACAGGGAACCAGCCCCAGCATTTT,CASSLSYGTGNQPQHF
NA,TRBV12-3/TRBV12-4,NA,TRBJ2-1,TGTGCCAGCAGTTTCCTGCTACTCAATGAGCAGTTCTTC,CASSFLLLNEQFF
TRBD2,TRBV19,NA,TRBJ2-1,TGTGCCAGTACCAAGGGGGAGCGACTAGCGGGAGTCTCTGAGCAGTTCTTC,CASTKGERLAGVSEQFF
NA,TRBV6-4,NA,TRBJ2-1,TGTGCCAGCAGTGAAACAGACCGAGAACAAGGCTCCTACAATGAGCAGTTCTTC,CASSETDREQGSYNEQFF
NA,TRBV20-1,NA,TRBJ2-7,TGCAGTGGTTCACAGACCTACGAGCAGTACTTC,CSGSQTYEQYF